This T cell receptor (beta chain) was found in a study of OX40 agonist ivuxolimab in advanced cancers. Findings and limits, study-wide: Dosing at 0.1 to 3.0 mg/kg was accompanied by clonal expansion of CD4+ and CD8+ blood T cells by week 6.

Sequencing was performed with immunoSEQ multiplex PCR; in TCRdb, only in-frame clones are kept and a portion is missing. The data hold about 78,000 clones, with around nine tenths observed a single time. With regard to this clone: Its specificity is not known.

Systemic immunosuppression or a history of autoimmune disease excluded patients. The material sequenced was CD4+ or CD8+ T cells sorted from blood, taken in a trial of the OX40 agonist ivuxolimab. This TCR derives from an adult with an advanced solid tumor such as melanoma, head and neck, liver or kidney cancer.

The CDR3 region has the DNA TGTGCCAGCAGTCCCTCGGGGGTTCCTTACGAGCAGTACTTC. Its protein is CASSPSGVPYEQYF. This sequence joins TRBV6-5 and TRBJ2-5, with D perhaps TRBD2 (6 bases). The DNA end is a closer match to TRBJ2-7, so the J assignment may be wrong. Germline-derived CDR1 and CDR2 are MNHEY and SVGAGI. This CDR3 is 14 amino acids long.